The entry below describes one T cell receptor (beta chain). Trimming removed 1 base from V and 6 bases from J, with 13 bases in between. Germline V CDR1 and CDR2: SGHVS, FQNEAQ. This CDR3 region has 15 residues. Sequencing was performed with immunoSEQ multiplex PCR; in TCRdb, only in-frame clones are kept and a portion is missing. In the table there are 240,000 or so clones, about four fifths of which are singletons. The data belong to a study of blood T cell repertoires in COVID-19. The material sequenced was peripheral blood. The sequence was obtained from a young woman with acute or convalescent COVID-19. This chain uses TRBV7-8 with TRBJ1-5; a weak D match, TRBD1 (6 bases). Here the CDR3 DNA reads TGTGCCAGCAGCTTAGTTCAGGGGATGGGTCAGCCCCAGCATTTT. As protein: CASSLVQGMGQPQHF.